This record covers a single T cell receptor beta chain. The antigen this receptor binds is unknown. The input lacks base qualities; no much larger clone sits a single base away. Preparation of the library involved the immunoSEQ multiplex PCR assay. TCRdb limited this immuneACCESS table to in-frame rearrangements with V and J called. A share of clones is missing; checked studies link under half to unresolved V genes, and the rest is unexplained. The sample table contains under 45,000 clones; only one count was recorded for roughly 91% of them. 0.61% of the sample comes from the top ten. The sample belongs to a study of T cell changes during pregnancy in multiple sclerosis (dated by TCRdb to 2018 to 2020). In terms of the full investigation: The study examined how the T cell repertoire changed over the course of pregnancy in women with multiple sclerosis.

For CDR1 and CDR2, the germline V gene lists SGHVS and FQNEAQ. V drops 2 bases and J drops 9 bases, leaving 14 bases in between. Its CDR3 holds 15 amino acids, cysteine through phenylalanine. This entry keeps only the CDR3 DNA: 45 bases, framed from base 1. The source is a female donor with multiple sclerosis, enrolled in a pregnancy study. The sequence joins TRBV7-8 to TRBJ1-6, and TRBD1 may be the D gene, going by 6 matching bases. Material: CD4+ T cells from peripheral blood mononuclear cells, obtained in the third trimester of pregnancy. The CDR3 region: CASSLFSGVASPLHF. The bases are TGTGCCAGCAGCTTATTTTCAGGGGTAGCTTCACCCCTCCACTTT.